The clone carrying this T cell receptor beta chain was counted between two and nine times. What it binds is not known. MiXCR, applied by TCRdb to the 5' RACE reads, yields one record per CDR3 protein. The sample has just under 350,000 distinct CDR3 sequences; approximately 12% are singletons. This sample stems from a study of T-cell memory formation after mild COVID-19. Points from the study as a whole: The CD4+ clones that contracted clustered mainly within CM and EM, and the CD8+ clones concentrated in EMRA. SARS-CoV-2 specificity was not confirmed for second-wave clones peaking on day 37. Memory cells collected pre-infection included some clones that later responded, suggesting cross-reactive memory joined.

The CDR3 is made up of 15 amino acids. The V gene end was trimmed by 0 bases and the J gene end by 7 bases; junction bases not matched to a gene: 2. The germline CDR1 and CDR2 sequences are KGHSH and LQKENI. The receptor was derived from a man aged 18 to 29 who had mild COVID-19 (a few samples of this study predate the infection). Cell type and time point are not known. V is TRBV18 and J is TRBJ2-1; 11 nucleotides match TRBD2. Sequenced input: PBMCs or a T cell subset sorted from them (not recorded which). The CDR3 spells CASSPPTSGINEQFF. The CDR3 DNA sequence: TGTGCCAGCTCACCACCGACTAGCGGGATAAATGAGCAGTTCTTC.